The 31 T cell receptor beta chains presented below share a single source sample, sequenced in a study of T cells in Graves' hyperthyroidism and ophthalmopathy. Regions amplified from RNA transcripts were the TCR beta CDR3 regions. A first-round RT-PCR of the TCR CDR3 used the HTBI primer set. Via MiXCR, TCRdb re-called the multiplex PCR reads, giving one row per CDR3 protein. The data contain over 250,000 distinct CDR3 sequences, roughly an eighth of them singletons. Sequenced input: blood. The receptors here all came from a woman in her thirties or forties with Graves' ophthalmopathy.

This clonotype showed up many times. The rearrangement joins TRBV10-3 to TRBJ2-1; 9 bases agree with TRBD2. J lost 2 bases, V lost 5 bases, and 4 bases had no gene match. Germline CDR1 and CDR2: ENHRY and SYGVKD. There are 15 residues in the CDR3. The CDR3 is CAISRREGTYNEQFF. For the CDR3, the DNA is TGTGCCATCAGTCGGCGGGAGGGCACCTACAATGAGCAGTTCTTC.

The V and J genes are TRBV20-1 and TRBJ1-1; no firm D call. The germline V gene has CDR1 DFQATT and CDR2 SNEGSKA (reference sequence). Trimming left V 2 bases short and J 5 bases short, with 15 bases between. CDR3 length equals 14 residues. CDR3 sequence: CSARIRRRGTEAFF. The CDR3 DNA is TGCAGTGCTAGAATTCGGCGCCGAGGGACTGAAGCTTTCTTT.

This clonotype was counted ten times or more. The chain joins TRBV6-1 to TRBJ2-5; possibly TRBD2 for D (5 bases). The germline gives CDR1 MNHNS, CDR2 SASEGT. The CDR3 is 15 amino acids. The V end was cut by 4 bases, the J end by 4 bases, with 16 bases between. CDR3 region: CASSVLAGTAETQYF. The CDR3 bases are TGTGCCAGCAGTGTATTGGCGGGCACGGCAGAGACCCAGTACTTC.

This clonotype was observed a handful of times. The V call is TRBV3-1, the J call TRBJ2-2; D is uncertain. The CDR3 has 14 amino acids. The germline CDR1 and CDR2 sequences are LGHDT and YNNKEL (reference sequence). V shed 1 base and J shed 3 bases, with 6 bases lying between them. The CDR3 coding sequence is TGTGCCAGCAGCCAAGCTACAGACACCGGGGAGCTGTTTTTT. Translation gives CASSQATDTGELFF.

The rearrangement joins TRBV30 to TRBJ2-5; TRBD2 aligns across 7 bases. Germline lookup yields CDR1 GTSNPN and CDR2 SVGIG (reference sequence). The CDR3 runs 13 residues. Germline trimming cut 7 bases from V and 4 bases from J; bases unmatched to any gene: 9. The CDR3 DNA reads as TGTGCCTACGGAGGCCTAGCGGCAGAGACCCAGTACTTC. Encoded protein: CAYGGLAAETQYF.

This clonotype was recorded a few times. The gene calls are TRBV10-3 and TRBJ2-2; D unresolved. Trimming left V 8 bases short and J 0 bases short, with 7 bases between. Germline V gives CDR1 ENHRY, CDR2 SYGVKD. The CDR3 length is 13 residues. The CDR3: CAIGTANTGELFF. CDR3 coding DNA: TGTGCCATCGGTACAGCGAACACCGGGGAGCTGTTTTTT.

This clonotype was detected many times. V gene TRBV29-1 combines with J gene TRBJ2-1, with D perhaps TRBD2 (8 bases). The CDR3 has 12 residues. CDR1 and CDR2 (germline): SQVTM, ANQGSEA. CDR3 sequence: CSGREGAGEQFF. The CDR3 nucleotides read TGCTCCGGCCGGGAGGGGGCCGGTGAGCAGTTCTTC.

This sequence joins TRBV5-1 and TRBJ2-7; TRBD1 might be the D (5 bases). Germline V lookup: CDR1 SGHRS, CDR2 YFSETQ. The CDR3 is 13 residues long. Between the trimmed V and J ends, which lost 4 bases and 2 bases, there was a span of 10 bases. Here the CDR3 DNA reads TGCGCCAGCAGCCTGACAGCTACCTACGAGCAGTACTTC. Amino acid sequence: CASSLTATYEQYF.

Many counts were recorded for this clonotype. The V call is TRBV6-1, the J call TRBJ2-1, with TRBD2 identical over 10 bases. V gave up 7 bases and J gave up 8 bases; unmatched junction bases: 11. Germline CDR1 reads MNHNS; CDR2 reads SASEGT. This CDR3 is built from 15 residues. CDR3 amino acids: CASKPLAGVVDEQFF. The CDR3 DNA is TGTGCCAGCAAACCTCTAGCGGGAGTTGTCGATGAGCAGTTCTTC.

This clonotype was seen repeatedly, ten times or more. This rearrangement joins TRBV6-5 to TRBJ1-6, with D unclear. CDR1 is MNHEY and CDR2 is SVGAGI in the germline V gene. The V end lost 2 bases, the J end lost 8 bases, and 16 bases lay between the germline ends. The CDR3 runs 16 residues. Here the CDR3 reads CASSYEGQALHSPLHF. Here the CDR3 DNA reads TGTGCCAGCAGTTACGAAGGGCAAGCCCTACATTCACCCCTCCACTTT.

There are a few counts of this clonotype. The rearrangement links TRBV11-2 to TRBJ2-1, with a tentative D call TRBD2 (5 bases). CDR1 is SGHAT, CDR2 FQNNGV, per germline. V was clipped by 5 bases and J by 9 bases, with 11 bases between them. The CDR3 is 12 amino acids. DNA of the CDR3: TGTGCCAGCAGCGCTAGCAAAGGTGAGCAGTTCTTC. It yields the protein CASSASKGEQFF.

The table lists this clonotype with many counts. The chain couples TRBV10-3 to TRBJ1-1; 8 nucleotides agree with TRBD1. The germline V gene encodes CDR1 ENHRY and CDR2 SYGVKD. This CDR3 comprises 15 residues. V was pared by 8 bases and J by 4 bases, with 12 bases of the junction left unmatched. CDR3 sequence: CAIAPRTGYSTEAFF. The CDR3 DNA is TGTGCCATCGCCCCCCGGACAGGGTATAGCACTGAAGCTTTCTTT.

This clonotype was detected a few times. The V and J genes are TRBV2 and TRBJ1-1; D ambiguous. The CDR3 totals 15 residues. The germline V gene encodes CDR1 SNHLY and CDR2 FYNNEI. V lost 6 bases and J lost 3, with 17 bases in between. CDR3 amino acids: CASRPLQIGDTEAFF. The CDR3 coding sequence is TGTGCCAGCAGGCCCCTCCAAATCGGGGACACTGAAGCTTTCTTT.

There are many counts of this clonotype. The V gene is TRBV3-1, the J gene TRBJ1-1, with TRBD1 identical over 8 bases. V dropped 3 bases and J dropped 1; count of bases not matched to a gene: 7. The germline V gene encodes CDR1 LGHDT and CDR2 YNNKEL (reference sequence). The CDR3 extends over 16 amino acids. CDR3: CASSHSGTGENTEAFF. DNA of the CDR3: TGTGCCAGCAGCCATTCCGGGACAGGCGAGAACACTGAAGCTTTCTTT.

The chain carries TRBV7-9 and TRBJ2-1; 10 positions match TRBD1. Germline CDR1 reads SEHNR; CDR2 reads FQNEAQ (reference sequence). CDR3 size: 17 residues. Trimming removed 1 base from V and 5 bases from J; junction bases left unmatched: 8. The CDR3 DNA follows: TGTGCCAGCAGCTTAGTCGGGACAGGGGAGAGAAACAATGAGCAGTTCTTC. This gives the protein CASSLVGTGERNNEQFF.

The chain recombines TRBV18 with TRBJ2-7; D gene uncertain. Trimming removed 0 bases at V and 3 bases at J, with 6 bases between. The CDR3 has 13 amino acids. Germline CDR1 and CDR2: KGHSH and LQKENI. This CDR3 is CASSPPSVYEQYF. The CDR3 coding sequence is TGTGCCAGCTCACCACCGTCGGTCTACGAGCAGTACTTC.

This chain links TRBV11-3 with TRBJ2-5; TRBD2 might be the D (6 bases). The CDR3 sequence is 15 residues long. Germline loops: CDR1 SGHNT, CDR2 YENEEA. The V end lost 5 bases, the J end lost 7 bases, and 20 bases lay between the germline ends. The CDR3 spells CASSALAAEGGTQYF. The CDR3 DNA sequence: TGTGCCAGCAGCGCACTGGCGGCCGAGGGAGGGACCCAGTACTTC.

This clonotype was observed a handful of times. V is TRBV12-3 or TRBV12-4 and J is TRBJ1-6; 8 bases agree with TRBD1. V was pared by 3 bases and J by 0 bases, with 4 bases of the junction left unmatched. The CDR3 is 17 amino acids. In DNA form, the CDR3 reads TGTGCCAGCAGTTTCGGACAGGGCGGCTCCTATAATTCACCCCTCCACTTT. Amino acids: CASSFGQGGSYNSPLHF.

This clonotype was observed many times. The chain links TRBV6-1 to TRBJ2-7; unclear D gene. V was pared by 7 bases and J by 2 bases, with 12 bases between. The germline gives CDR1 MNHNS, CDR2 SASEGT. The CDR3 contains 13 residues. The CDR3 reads CASNSLLAYEQYF. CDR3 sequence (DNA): TGTGCCAGCAACAGCCTTTTGGCCTACGAGCAGTACTTC.

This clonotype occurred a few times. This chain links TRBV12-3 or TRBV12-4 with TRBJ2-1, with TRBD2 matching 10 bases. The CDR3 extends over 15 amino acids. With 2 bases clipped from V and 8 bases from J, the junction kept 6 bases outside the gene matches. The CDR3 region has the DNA TGTGCCAGCAGTTTACCCCTAGCGGGAGTCTATGAGCAGTTCTTC. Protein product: CASSLPLAGVYEQFF.

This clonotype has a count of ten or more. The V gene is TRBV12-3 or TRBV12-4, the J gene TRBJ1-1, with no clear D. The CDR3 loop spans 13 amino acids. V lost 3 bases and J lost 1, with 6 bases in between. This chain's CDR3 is CASSFQQNTEAFF. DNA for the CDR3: TGTGCCAGCAGTTTTCAGCAGAACACTGAAGCTTTCTTT.

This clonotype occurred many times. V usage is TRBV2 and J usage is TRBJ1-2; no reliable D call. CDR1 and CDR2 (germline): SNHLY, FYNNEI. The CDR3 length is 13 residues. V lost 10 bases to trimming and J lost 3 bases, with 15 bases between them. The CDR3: CATVSGSYYGYTF. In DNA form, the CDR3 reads TGTGCCACCGTATCCGGCAGTTACTATGGCTACACCTTC. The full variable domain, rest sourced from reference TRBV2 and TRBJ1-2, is EPEVTQTPSHQVTQMGQEVILRCVPISNHLYFYWYRQILGQKVEFLVSFYNNEISEKSEIFDDQFSVERPDGSNFTLKIRSTKLEDSAMYFCATVSGSYYGYTFGSGTRLTVV.

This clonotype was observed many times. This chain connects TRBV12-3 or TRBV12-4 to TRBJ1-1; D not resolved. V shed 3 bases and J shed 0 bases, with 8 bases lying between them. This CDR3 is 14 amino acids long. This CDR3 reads CASSLLGMNTEAFF. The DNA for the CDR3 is TGTGCCAGCAGTTTGCTGGGCATGAACACTGAAGCTTTCTTT.

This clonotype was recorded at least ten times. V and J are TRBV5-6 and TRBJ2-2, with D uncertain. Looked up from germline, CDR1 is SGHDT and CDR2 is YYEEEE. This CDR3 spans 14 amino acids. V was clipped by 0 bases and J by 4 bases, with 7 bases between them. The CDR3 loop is CASSLALSTGELFF. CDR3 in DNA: TGTGCCAGCAGCTTGGCTTTGAGCACCGGGGAGCTGTTTTTT.

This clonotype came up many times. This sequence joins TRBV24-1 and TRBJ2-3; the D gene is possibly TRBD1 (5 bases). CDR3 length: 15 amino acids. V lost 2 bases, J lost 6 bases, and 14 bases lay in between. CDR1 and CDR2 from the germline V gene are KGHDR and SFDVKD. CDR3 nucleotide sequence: TGTGCCACCAGTGATTGGGGCGGTTTGTTGGATACGCAGTATTTT. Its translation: CATSDWGGLLDTQYF.

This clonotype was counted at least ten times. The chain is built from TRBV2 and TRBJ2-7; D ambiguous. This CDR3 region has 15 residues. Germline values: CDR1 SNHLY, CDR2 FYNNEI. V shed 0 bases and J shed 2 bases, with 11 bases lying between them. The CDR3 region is CASSEASPLAYEQYF. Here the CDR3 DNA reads TGTGCCAGCAGTGAAGCGTCCCCTTTAGCCTACGAGCAGTACTTC.

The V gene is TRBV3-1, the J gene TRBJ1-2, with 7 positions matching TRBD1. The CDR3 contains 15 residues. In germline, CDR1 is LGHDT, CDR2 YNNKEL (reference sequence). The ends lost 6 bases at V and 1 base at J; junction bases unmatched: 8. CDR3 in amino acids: CASRDNRGLNYGYTF. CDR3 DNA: TGTGCCAGCAGGGATAACAGGGGCCTTAACTATGGCTACACCTTC.

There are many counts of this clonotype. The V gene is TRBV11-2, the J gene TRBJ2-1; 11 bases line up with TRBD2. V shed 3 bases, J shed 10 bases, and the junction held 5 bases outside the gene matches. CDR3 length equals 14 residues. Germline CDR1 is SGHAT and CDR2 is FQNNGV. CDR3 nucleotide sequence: TGTGCCAGCAGCTTCCGACTAGCGGGAAGGGAGCAGTTCTTC. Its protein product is CASSFRLAGREQFF.

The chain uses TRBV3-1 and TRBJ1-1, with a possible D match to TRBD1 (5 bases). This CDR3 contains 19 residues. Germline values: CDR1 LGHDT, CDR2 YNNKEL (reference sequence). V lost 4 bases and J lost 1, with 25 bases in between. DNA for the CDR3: TGTGCCAGCAGCCCCAACCCCGCCCTGGGGGACTCGGGGAACACTGAAGCTTTCTTT. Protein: CASSPNPALGDSGNTEAFF.

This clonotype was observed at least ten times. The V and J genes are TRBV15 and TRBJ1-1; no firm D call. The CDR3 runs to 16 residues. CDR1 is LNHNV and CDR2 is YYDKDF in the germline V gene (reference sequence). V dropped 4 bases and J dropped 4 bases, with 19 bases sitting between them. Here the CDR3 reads CATSIPSYAIGTEAFF. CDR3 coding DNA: TGTGCCACCAGCATCCCCTCCTATGCGATAGGCACTGAAGCTTTCTTT.

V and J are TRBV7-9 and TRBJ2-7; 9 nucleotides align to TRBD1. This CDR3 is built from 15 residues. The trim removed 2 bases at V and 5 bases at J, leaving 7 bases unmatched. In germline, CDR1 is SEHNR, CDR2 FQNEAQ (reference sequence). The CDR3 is CASSLPGGTGNEQYF. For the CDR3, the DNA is TGTGCCAGCAGCTTACCAGGCGGGACAGGGAACGAGCAGTACTTC.